The clone carrying this T cell receptor (beta chain) has only a few counts. Its cognate antigen is unknown. Trimming pared 4 bases from V and 4 bases from J, leaving 16 bases between. CDR3 length: 15 amino acids. CDR1 and CDR2 (germline): SGHRS, YFSETQ. For the second PCR, which ran for about 7 to 12 cycles, a sample-barcoded 5' primer and a J-beta primer mix were used. TCRdb called the 5' RACE reads again in MiXCR, with one record for every CDR3 protein. The data show about 620,000 distinct CDR3 sequences, about 21% seen once. The data are from a study of blood T cells in healthy people across ages. Study-wide results and caveats: In older individuals, TCR beta diversity per million T cells was lower, falling roughly linearly with age.

The clonotype was recovered from a man between 65 and 85 years old in good health. The sample was blood. The chain is built from TRBV5-1 and TRBJ2-3; perhaps TRBD2 as D (6 bases). Here the CDR3 DNA reads TGCGCCAGCAGCAGTAGCGGAGAAAACCCAGATACGCAGTATTTT. It codes for CASSSSGENPDTQYF.